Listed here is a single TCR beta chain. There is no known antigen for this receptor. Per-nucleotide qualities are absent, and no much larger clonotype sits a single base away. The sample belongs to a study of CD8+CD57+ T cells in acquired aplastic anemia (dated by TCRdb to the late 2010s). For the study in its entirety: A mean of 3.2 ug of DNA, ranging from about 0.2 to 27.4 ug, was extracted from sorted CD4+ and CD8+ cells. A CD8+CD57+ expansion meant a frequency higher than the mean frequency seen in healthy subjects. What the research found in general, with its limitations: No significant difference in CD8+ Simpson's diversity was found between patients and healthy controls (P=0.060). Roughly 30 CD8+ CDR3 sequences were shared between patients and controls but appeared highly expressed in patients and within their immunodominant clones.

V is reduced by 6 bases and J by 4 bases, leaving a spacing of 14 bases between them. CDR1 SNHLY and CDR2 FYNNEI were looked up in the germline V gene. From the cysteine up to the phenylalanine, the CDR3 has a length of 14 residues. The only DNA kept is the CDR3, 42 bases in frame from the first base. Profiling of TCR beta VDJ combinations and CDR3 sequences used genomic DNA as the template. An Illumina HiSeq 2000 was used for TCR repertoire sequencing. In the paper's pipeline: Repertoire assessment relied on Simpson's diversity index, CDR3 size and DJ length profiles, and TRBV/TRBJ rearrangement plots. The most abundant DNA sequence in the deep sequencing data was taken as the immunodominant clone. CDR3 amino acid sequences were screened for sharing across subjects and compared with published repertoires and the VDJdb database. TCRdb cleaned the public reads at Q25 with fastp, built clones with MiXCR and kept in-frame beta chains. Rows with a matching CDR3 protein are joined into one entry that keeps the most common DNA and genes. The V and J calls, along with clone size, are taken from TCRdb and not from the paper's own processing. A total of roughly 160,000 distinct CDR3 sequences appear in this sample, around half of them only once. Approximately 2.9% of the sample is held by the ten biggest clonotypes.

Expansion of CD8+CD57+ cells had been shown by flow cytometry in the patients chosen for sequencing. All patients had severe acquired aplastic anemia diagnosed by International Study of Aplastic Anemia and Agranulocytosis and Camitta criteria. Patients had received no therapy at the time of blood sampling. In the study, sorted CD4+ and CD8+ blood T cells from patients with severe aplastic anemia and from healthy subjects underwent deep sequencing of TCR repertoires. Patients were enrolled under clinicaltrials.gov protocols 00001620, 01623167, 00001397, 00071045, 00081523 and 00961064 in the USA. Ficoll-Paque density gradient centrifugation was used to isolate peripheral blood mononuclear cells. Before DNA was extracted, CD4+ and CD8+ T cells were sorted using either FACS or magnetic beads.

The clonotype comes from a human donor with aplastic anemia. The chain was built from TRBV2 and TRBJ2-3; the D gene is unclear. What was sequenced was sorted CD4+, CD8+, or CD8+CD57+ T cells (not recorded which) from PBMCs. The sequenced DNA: TGTGCCAGCAGCGCCGTGGGCGACGCAGATACGCAGTATTTT. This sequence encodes CASSAVGDADTQYF.